This is a list of T cell receptor beta chains from one sample in a study of immune cell composition in non-small cell lung cancer. TCRdb keeps only in-frame clones here, not all; method: immunoSEQ multiplex PCR. This table holds approximately 9,800 clones, almost 70% found once. The specimen sequenced was lung tumor tissue. The receptor source for this set is a human donor with non-small cell lung cancer. The CDR3 runs from the conserved cysteine through the conserved F or W. The D gene is left open where the match is weak.

V,D,CDR3
TRBV13,.,CASSLDLNQPQHF
TRBV7-9,.,CASSLGLWGNNEQFF
TRBV5-6,TRBD1,CASRRQGEVIEAFF
TRBV10-2,.,CASRPTIRTRGDGYTF
TRBV6-1,.,CASSPSDSLRQPQHF
TRBV29-1,.,CSVGTGFNTEAFF
TRBV7-2,.,CASSLARWQTNYGYTF
TRBV19,TRBD1,CASSPGGQGFTSNQPQHF
TRBV19,.,CASSFGRTWATNEKLFF
TRBV7-3,TRBD1,CASSLRPSTGSSTDTQYF
TRBV7-9,TRBD2,CASSSPGLAGGTDEQFF
TRBV19,.,CASSILGHGGYNEQFF
TRBV28,TRBD1,CASAKRDRGKLFF
TRBV6-5,.,CASSYGDNYGYTF
TRBV2,.,CASSERYTQYF
TRBV7-9,TRBD2,CASSLLGLAPFLVF
TRBV28,.,CATRGVYEQYF
TRBV29-1,TRBD1,CSVEHIKTGGVWAFF
TRBV19,TRBD1,CASATTPGQGWNEQFF
TRBV6-5,.,CASRHQGAVEAFF
TRBV15,.,CATSITGTISYGYTF
TRBV28,.,CAIERFKTQYF
TRBV7-9,.,CASSSSPSSEQYF
TRBV5-6,.,CASSLATVHNEQFF
TRBV16,TRBD1,CASSHGTVFNQPQHF
TRBV4-2,.,CASSLSGGPTVYGYTF
TRBV11-2,.,CASSSGTSGNTIYF